The 2 T cell receptor beta chains below were found in one sample sequenced in a study of neurological immune-mediated disorders. TCRdb reprocessed the 5' RACE reads with MiXCR, giving one entry per CDR3 protein. Of approximately 26,000 distinct CDR3 sequences detected, less than 2.5% appear once; the ten largest clones hold about 2.3%. The sequenced sample consisted of PBMCs. These receptors originate from a woman between 45 and 60 years old with multiple sclerosis.

The sample holds many counts of this clonotype. This rearrangement joins TRBV7-2 to TRBJ2-1, with no clear D. V dropped 6 bases and J dropped 0 bases, with 6 bases sitting between them. The germline V gene has CDR1 SGHTA and CDR2 FQGNSA. The CDR3 is 13 amino acids. The CDR3: CASRSSSYNEQFF. CDR3 coding DNA: TGTGCCAGCAGGTCTAGCTCCTACAATGAGCAGTTCTTC.

This clonotype was recorded many times. The gene calls are TRBV10-3 and TRBJ2-5; 12 nucleotides align to TRBD2. V trimming: 2 bases; J trimming: 3 bases; junction bases outside the gene matches: 7. The CDR3 sequence is 17 residues long. Germline values: CDR1 ENHRY, CDR2 SYGVKD. CDR3 sequence: CAISETSGGTIEETQYF. CDR3 in DNA: TGTGCCATCAGTGAGACTAGCGGGGGGACGATCGAAGAGACCCAGTACTTC.